Listed below are T cell receptor beta chains from one sample, sequenced in a study of CD8 T cells in Susac syndrome. TCRdb fed the immunoSEQ multiplex PCR reads into MiXCR, producing one record per CDR3 protein. The sample includes around 300,000 distinct CDR3 sequences, around 85% of them seen just once. Sequenced sample: CD8+ T cells from PBMCs. The receptors stem from a human donor with multiple sclerosis. The CDR3 runs from the conserved cysteine through the conserved F or W. The D gene is left open where the match is weak. Clone sizes are given selectively: once, few, many, or a class where the clone is expanded.

j_call | clone_size | cdr3_length | v_call | d_call | cdr3_nt | cdr3_aa
TRBJ2-1 | - | 15 | TRBV3-1 | - | TGTGCCAGCAGCCAAGGAGTAGGGGGGGTTAATGAGCAGTTCTTC | CASSQGVGGVNEQFF
TRBJ2-7 | - | 15 | TRBV29-1 | TRBD1 | TGCAGCGTTGGCCGGGACAGGGACTTGATTGGCGAGCAGTACTTC | CSVGRDRDLIGEQYF
TRBJ2-7 | - | 15 | TRBV2 | TRBD1 | TGTGCCAGCAGTGAAAGGGACAGGGGGCCCTACGAGCAGTACTTC | CASSERDRGPYEQYF
TRBJ2-1 | - | 17 | TRBV4-3 | TRBD2 | TGCGCCAGCAGCCAAGTTCTTCCTAGCGGGAGCGGTGCTGAGCAGTTCTTC | CASSQVLPSGSGAEQFF
TRBJ2-7 | - | 15 | TRBV27 | TRBD2 | TGTGCCAGCAGCTCCGGACTAGCGGCCTTTTACGAGCAGTACTTC | CASSSGLAAFYEQYF
TRBJ2-5 | few | 14 | TRBV6-5 | - | TGTGCCAGCAGTTACGAAGGGATCCAAGAGACCCAGTACTTC | CASSYEGIQETQYF
TRBJ2-1 | - | 16 | TRBV27 | TRBD1 | TGTGCCAGCAGTCCCCTAGACAGGGTCGCCTACAATGAGCAGTTCTTC | CASSPLDRVAYNEQFF
TRBJ2-7 | - | 15 | TRBV10-3 | TRBD2 | TGTGCCATCAGTCCCGGGACTAGCGCCGCCTACGAGCAGTACTTC | CAISPGTSAAYEQYF
TRBJ2-1 | - | 15 | TRBV12-3/TRBV12-4 | TRBD2 | TGTGCCAGCAGCTTAGCGGGTATCTCCTACAATGAGCAGTTCTTC | CASSLAGISYNEQFF
TRBJ2-1 | - | 17 | TRBV10-2 | - | TGCGCCAGCAGTGAGTCGGCGGGTGAAGCGGCCTACAATGAGCAGTTCTTC | CASSESAGEAAYNEQFF
TRBJ1-5 | - | 20 | TRBV27 | TRBD1 | TGTGCCAGCAGTCCACTCACCGGACAGGGGTCCCCCTATAGCAATCAGCCCCAGCATTTT | CASSPLTGQGSPYSNQPQHF
TRBJ1-4 | - | 22 | TRBV27 | - | TGTGCCAGCAGTTTTCGAGGGATAGGCCAGCAGCATTTCCTTTCAACTAATGAAAAACTGTTTTTT | CASSFRGIGQQHFLSTNEKLFF
TRBJ1-2 | - | 13 | TRBV6-1 | TRBD1 | TGTGCCAGCGCCGGGACAGCCGAATATGGCTACACCTTC | CASAGTAEYGYTF